This TCR beta chain was recovered during a study of OX40 agonist ivuxolimab in advanced cancers. The study's findings and limits: The CD4+ and CD8+ T cells in the blood had expanded clonally by week 6 at 0.1 to 3.0 mg/kg.

For this clone: Its antigen is unidentified.

Produced via immunoSEQ multiplex PCR; TCRdb's table is partial and in-frame only. Here the sample spans about 34,000 clones, around 84% being singletons. Between the trimmed V and J ends, which lost 5 bases and 7 bases, there was a span of 18 bases. The CDR3 sequence is 14 residues long. The V gene's germline CDR1 is MDHEN and CDR2 SYDVKM. This chain joins TRBV28 and TRBJ2-7; D is unclear. This TCR came from an adult with an advanced solid tumor such as melanoma, head and neck, liver or kidney cancer. Sequenced material: CD4+ or CD8+ T cells sorted from blood, taken in a trial of the OX40 agonist ivuxolimab. CDR3 residues: CASSTGLSTREQYF. CDR3 DNA sequence: TGTGCCAGCAGTACCGGGCTATCAACGCGTGAGCAGTACTTC.